The 30 T cell receptor beta chains below were found in one sample sequenced in a study of T cell responses to AZD1222 COVID-19 vaccine. Clones were sequenced by immunoSEQ multiplex PCR, and TCRdb holds only the in-frame ones, with some missing. The sample records around 140,000 clones, just under 95% being singletons. The specimen was peripheral blood, collected after recovery from COVID-19. Every receptor here comes from an adult who had recovered from COVID-19.

The chain links TRBV30 to TRBJ1-2; weak D call: TRBD1 (6 bases). The CDR3 length is 14 residues. Per germline, CDR1 GTSNPN and CDR2 SVGIG (reference sequence). Trimming removed 7 bases at V and 6 bases at J, with 21 bases between. CDR3 DNA sequence: TGTGCCTCGCTGGACAGTCCCCTCCTTGATGGCTACACCTTC. This codes for CASLDSPLLDGYTF.

J is TRBJ1-4 and V is TRBV5-1; a weak D match, TRBD1 (5 bases). This CDR3 comprises 16 residues. V was pared by 4 bases and J by 3 bases, with 16 bases between. Germline lookup yields CDR1 SGHRS and CDR2 YFSETQ. The CDR3 sequence is CASSPGTVLSNEKLFF. The CDR3 bases are TGCGCCAGCAGCCCGGGGACCGTTTTGTCTAATGAAAAACTGTTTTTT.

The V call is TRBV30, the J call TRBJ2-5; D is perhaps TRBD2 (6 bases). Trimming stripped 3 bases from V and 0 bases from J, with 11 bases between. This CDR3 comprises 14 residues. The germline V gene encodes CDR1 GTSNPN and CDR2 SVGIG (reference sequence). CDR3 nucleotides: TGTGCCTGGAGAAGCGGGCGGAACCAAGAGACCCAGTACTTC. Translated, it gives CAWRSGRNQETQYF.

The V call is TRBV6-5, the J call TRBJ2-4; 8 nucleotides match TRBD2. This CDR3 has 16 residues. Looked up from germline, CDR1 is MNHEY and CDR2 is SVGAGI. The V gene end was trimmed by 4 bases and the J gene end by 5 bases; junction bases not matched to a gene: 10. CDR3 sequence reads: CASSWFLSGNENIQYF. DNA of the CDR3: TGTGCCAGCAGTTGGTTCCTTAGCGGGAACGAAAACATTCAGTACTTC.

V gene TRBV7-2 combines with J gene TRBJ2-1; TRBD2 matches 14 bases. This CDR3 region has 16 residues. With 5 bases clipped from V and 8 bases from J, the junction kept 8 bases outside the gene matches. Germline CDR1 is SGHTA and CDR2 is FQGNSA. CDR3 DNA sequence: TGTGCCAGCAGCGAGACTAGCGGGAGGGCCTTGGATGAGCAGTTCTTC. It codes for CASSETSGRALDEQFF.

The chain links TRBV5-1 to TRBJ1-6; D is possibly TRBD1 (6 bases). The CDR3 sequence is 15 residues long. Trimming removed 0 bases from V and 8 bases from J, with 12 bases in between. The germline V gene encodes CDR1 SGHRS and CDR2 YFSETQ. CDR3 protein: CASSLETGKHSPLHF. CDR3 DNA sequence: TGCGCCAGCAGCTTGGAAACAGGGAAGCATTCACCCCTCCACTTT. Filled out from reference TRBV5-1 and TRBJ1-6, the complete variable domain reads KAGVTQTPRYLIKTRGQQVTLSCSPISGHRSVSWYQQTPGQGLQFLFEYFSETQRNKGNFPGRFSGRQFSNSRSEMNVSTLELGDSALYLCASSLETGKHSPLHFGNGTRLTVT.

This clone came up once. The genes are TRBV7-9 and TRBJ1-1, with no clear D. Per germline, CDR1 SEHNR and CDR2 FQNEAQ (reference sequence). The CDR3 totals 12 residues. Trimming cost V 0 bases and J 5 bases, with 4 bases left between them. Here the CDR3 DNA reads TGTGCCAGCAGCTTAGCAGGGACTGAAGCTTTCTTT. Translated: CASSLAGTEAFF.

This clone appeared a few times. V and J are TRBV19 and TRBJ2-1, with 9 bases that match TRBD2. V trimming: 3 bases; J trimming: 5 bases; junction bases outside the gene matches: 5. There are 15 residues in the CDR3. Germline V CDR1 and CDR2: LNHDA, SQIVND (reference sequence). CDR3: CASSIEVAGDNEQFF. Written as DNA, the CDR3 is TGTGCCAGTAGTATTGAGGTAGCGGGAGACAATGAGCAGTTCTTC. Using reference TRBV19 and TRBJ2-1 for the parts outside the CDR3, the full variable domain is DGGITQSPKYLFRKEGQNVTLSCEQNLNHDAMYWYRQDPGQGLRLIYYSQIVNDFQKGDIAEGYSVSREKKESFPLTVTSAQKNPTAFYLCASSIEVAGDNEQFFGPGTRLTVL.

J is TRBJ2-1 and V is TRBV4-2; no firm D call. Trimming removed 1 base from V and 8 bases from J, with 6 bases in between. CDR1 and CDR2 from the germline V gene are LGHNA and YNFKEQ. The CDR3 loop spans 12 amino acids. CDR3 nucleotide sequence: TGTGCCAGCAGCCAAGTTTTGCATGAGCAGTTCTTC. Translating gives CASSQVLHEQFF.

The chain employs TRBV6-5 and TRBJ2-7; TRBD1 or TRBD2 may be the D gene (5 bases each). Looked up from germline, CDR1 is MNHEY and CDR2 is SVGAGI. V shed 6 bases and J shed 2 bases, with 11 bases lying between them. The CDR3 covers 13 residues. CDR3 nucleotide sequence: TGTGCCAGCAGCCCGGTGGGGGCCTACGAGCAGTACTTC. Translated, it gives CASSPVGAYEQYF.

V gene TRBV19 combines with J gene TRBJ1-5; a weak D match, TRBD1 (5 bases). The CDR3 runs to 17 residues. Germline loops: CDR1 LNHDA, CDR2 SQIVND (reference sequence). V gave up 3 bases and J gave up 1 base, with 16 bases separating them. The CDR3 coding sequence is TGTGCCAGTAGTATTGCACTCGGGGGTCGGAGCAATCAGCCCCAGCATTTT. Translated: CASSIALGGRSNQPQHF.

This chain connects TRBV28 to TRBJ2-2; TRBD1 agrees at 9 bases. The J segment lost 0 bases and the V segment lost 2 bases, leaving 7 bases of the junction unmatched. Germline CDR1 and CDR2: MDHEN and SYDVKM. This CDR3 contains 18 residues. The CDR3 coding sequence is TGTGCCAGCAGTTTAAATACAGGGGGCCTCGCGAACACCGGGGAGCTGTTTTTT. It specifies CASSLNTGGLANTGELFF.

The chain links TRBV28 to TRBJ1-5; D call uncertain. This CDR3 spans 12 amino acids. V shed 8 bases and J shed 7 bases, with 12 bases lying between them. Germline V lookup: CDR1 MDHEN, CDR2 SYDVKM. The CDR3: CASGLLNQPQHF. The CDR3, as DNA: TGTGCCAGCGGGCTTCTTAACCAGCCCCAGCATTTT.

This sequence joins TRBV6-2 or TRBV6-3 and TRBJ2-3, with D perhaps matching TRBD2 (5 bases). The V gene lost 0 bases and the J gene lost 2 bases, with 18 bases spanning the gap. The germline gives CDR1 MNHEY, CDR2 SVGEGT. CDR3 length: 18 residues. The CDR3 reads CASSYSFAVDFSTDTQYF. CDR3 nucleotide sequence: TGTGCCAGCAGTTACTCGTTCGCCGTGGACTTTTCCACAGATACGCAGTATTTT.

The V gene is TRBV19, the J gene TRBJ2-2; TRBD1 matches at 8 bases. The CDR3 runs 15 residues. Trimming cost V 3 bases and J 4 bases; bases outside gene matches: 4. Germline assignment: CDR1 LNHDA and CDR2 SQIVND (reference sequence). The CDR3 nucleotides are TGTGCCAGTAGTATCCAGGGGGCGGGCACCGGGGAGCTGTTTTTT. It yields the protein CASSIQGAGTGELFF.

The V and J genes are TRBV5-1 and TRBJ2-7; 9 nucleotides match TRBD1. Trimming at V came to 3 bases and at J to 2 bases, leaving 3 bases not matched to a gene. The length of the CDR3 is 14 residues. Germline CDR1 and CDR2: SGHRS and YFSETQ. The DNA of the CDR3 is TGCGCCAGCAGCTCGGGACAGGGCGCCTACGAGCAGTACTTC. As protein: CASSSGQGAYEQYF.

This clone appeared once. This chain joins TRBV20-1 and TRBJ1-1; 10 bases match TRBD1. The length of the CDR3 is 15 residues. V lost 6 bases and J lost 4; bases outside the gene matches: 11. Germline V CDR1 and CDR2: DFQATT, SNEGSKA (reference sequence). The CDR3 DNA follows: TGCAGTGCGAGTCAGAGGGGACAGGGGAGCACTGAAGCTTTCTTT. Its protein is CSASQRGQGSTEAFF.

The V gene is TRBV4-1, the J gene TRBJ2-2; D possibly corresponds to TRBD2 (6 bases). The CDR3 totals 16 residues. V shed 4 bases and J shed 6 bases, with 18 bases lying between them. The germline CDR1 and CDR2 sequences are MGHRA and YSYEKL. In DNA form, the CDR3 reads TGCGCCAGCAGCCTCATGGGGCGGGAATACGCCGGGGAGCTGTTTTTT. Translated: CASSLMGREYAGELFF.

The chain joins TRBV6-5 to TRBJ2-1; no clear D gene. The V and J ends lost 5 bases and 3 bases respectively, with 14 bases between them. Germline V gene lookup returns CDR1 MNHEY and CDR2 SVGAGI. The CDR3 extends over 15 amino acids. CDR3 in amino acids: CASSPTGRIYNEQFF. DNA for the CDR3: TGTGCCAGCAGTCCCACGGGCAGAATCTACAATGAGCAGTTCTTC.

This sequence joins TRBV18 and TRBJ2-7, with 9 bases matching TRBD2. Losses at the gene ends were 3 bases for V and 6 bases for J; bases not matched to a gene: 3. Germline V gene sequence: CDR1 KGHSH, CDR2 LQKENI. This CDR3 spans 13 amino acids. The CDR3 loop is CASSPRGGVEQYF. CDR3 DNA: TGTGCCAGCTCACCGCGGGGGGGGGTCGAGCAGTACTTC.

The chain combines TRBV5-6 with TRBJ1-5; D might be TRBD1 (6 bases). The V gene's germline CDR1 is SGHDT and CDR2 YYEEEE. Trimming took off 4 bases at V and 2 bases at J, with 10 bases between the two ends. CDR3 length: 14 amino acids. The CDR3 sequence: CASSQRGGNQPQHF. The CDR3 bases are TGTGCCAGCAGCCAGAGGGGGGGCAATCAGCCCCAGCATTTT.

The V call is TRBV4-1, the J call TRBJ2-2; 9 positions agree with TRBD1. Germline V CDR1 and CDR2: MGHRA, YSYEKL. The CDR3 covers 15 residues. With 5 bases clipped from V and 4 bases from J, the junction kept 5 bases outside the gene matches. CDR3 region: CASSIKTGGTGELFF. In nucleotides, the CDR3 is TGCGCCAGCAGCATAAAGACAGGGGGCACCGGGGAGCTGTTTTTT.

The chain carries TRBV20-1 and TRBJ1-4; no firm D call. This CDR3 is built from 11 residues. The germline CDR1 and CDR2 sequences are DFQATT and SNEGSKA (reference sequence). Trimming removed 8 bases from V and 7 bases from J, with 11 bases in between. For the CDR3, the DNA is TGCAGTACTCTTCTGAGTGAAAAACTGTTTTTT. It yields the protein CSTLLSEKLFF.

The chain links TRBV6-5 to TRBJ2-3, with D possibly being TRBD1 or TRBD2 (5 bases each). The germline V and J ends were trimmed by 0 bases and 9 bases, with 13 bases remaining between them. The CDR3 length is 14 residues. The germline V gene encodes CDR1 MNHEY and CDR2 SVGAGI. The CDR3 coding sequence is TGTGCCAGCAGTTACTCGGTCTTCGAGGGGACGCAGTATTTT. Amino acid sequence: CASSYSVFEGTQYF.

This clone appeared once. The chain is built from TRBV28 and TRBJ2-4; no definite D call. The CDR3 runs to 12 residues. V gave up 4 bases and J gave up 6 bases, with 7 bases separating them. Looked up from germline, CDR1 is MDHEN and CDR2 is SYDVKM. The CDR3 DNA sequence: TGTGCCAGCAGTTCTACGAGAAACATTCAGTACTTC. Protein sequence: CASSSTRNIQYF.

A single count supports this clone. This rearrangement joins TRBV7-3 to TRBJ2-3, with a weak D call TRBD1 (6 bases). V lost 5 bases and J 7 bases, leaving 13 bases between the germline ends. The germline gives CDR1 SGHTA, CDR2 FQGTGA. CDR3 size: 13 residues. The CDR3 sequence: CASSTLGHHTQYF. CDR3 nucleotide sequence: TGTGCCAGCAGCACCCTGGGACACCATACGCAGTATTTT.

The V and J genes are TRBV28 and TRBJ2-7; 12 positions match TRBD2. This CDR3 contains 16 residues. Germline CDR1 MDHEN, CDR2 SYDVKM. V lost 6 bases, J lost 2 bases, and 8 bases stayed unmatched. The CDR3 loop is CASSSGTSGWAYEQYF. CDR3 DNA sequence: TGTGCCAGCAGCTCCGGGACTAGCGGGTGGGCCTACGAGCAGTACTTC. Full variable domain (missing parts from reference TRBV28 and TRBJ2-7): DVKVTQSSRYLVKRTGEKVFLECVQDMDHENMFWYRQDPGLGLRLIYFSYDVKMKEKGDIPEGYSVSREKKERFSLILESASTNQTSMYLCASSSGTSGWAYEQYFGPGTRLTVT.

The chain joins TRBV6-6 to TRBJ2-1; no definite D call. The CDR3 has 12 residues. Trimming pared 7 bases from V and 6 bases from J, leaving 10 bases between. CDR1 is MNHNY and CDR2 is SVGAGI in the germline V gene (reference sequence). CDR3 sequence: CASTFSTNEQFF. CDR3 nucleotides: TGTGCCAGCACTTTCTCTACCAATGAGCAGTTCTTC.

This clone appeared a few times. CDR3 residues: CASSQDRRDYSYEQYF. The DNA of the CDR3 is TGCGCCAGCAGCCAAGATCGGCGGGACTATTCCTACGAGCAGTACTTC. V gene TRBV4-1 combines with J gene TRBJ2-7; TRBD2 aligns across 7 bases. CDR1 and CDR2 (germline): MGHRA, YSYEKL. The trim removed 0 bases at V and 1 base at J, leaving 6 bases unmatched. This CDR3 spans 16 amino acids.

The chain has TRBV21-1 and TRBJ2-7. TRBV21-1 is a pseudogene segment. This CDR3 is built from 14 residues. The CDR3 is CASSTGAGTHEQYF. Written as DNA, the CDR3 is TGTGCCAGCAGCACTGGGGCAGGGACCCACGAGCAGTACTTC.